This T cell receptor beta chain was sequenced during a study of regulatory T cells in long-lasting Graves disease. Study-level information: Over-5-year antithyroid drug use with positive TSH receptor antibodies defined persistent Graves' disease in the study.

The germline V gene has CDR1 DFQATT and CDR2 SNEGSKA (reference sequence). CDR3 length: 14 amino acids. V was pared by 6 bases and J by 6 bases, with 8 bases of the junction left unmatched. This clonotype was seen ten or more times. Its target is not known. Arm-PCR with iRepertoire HTBI primers amplified the CDR3 regions for these TCR beta libraries. TCRdb re-analysed the multiplex PCR reads in MiXCR, keeping a single row per CDR3 protein. Here the sample spans about 470,000 distinct CDR3 sequences, around 21% being singletons. Study findings and constraints: Persistent disease exhibited a predilection for TRBV28, TRBJ1-2 and TRBJ2-5. Between persistent patients, about 2,500 public clonotypes were shared, exceeding the roughly 1,000 shared between new patients.

Time point described: persistent/refractory GD, antithyroid drugs over 5 years with positive TRAb. Construction of the TCR library relied on RNA isolated from PBMCs. The guidelines of the American Thyroid Association were the basis for diagnosing Graves' disease. This TCR derives from a female donor with Graves disease. The genes are TRBV20-1 and TRBJ2-7; 13 bases are a match to TRBD2. The input for sequencing was peripheral blood mononuclear cells (PBMCs), taken when the disease was refractory, from a patient treated with antithyroid drugs. The DNA of the CDR3 is TGCAGTGCCGATCCGAGGACTAGCGGGAGCGAGCAGTACTTC. Residues: CSADPRTSGSEQYF.